This record covers a single T cell receptor beta chain. Assay: immunoSEQ multiplex PCR; the TCRdb copy retains only in-frame clones and omits some. Among under 350,000 clones listed, around 86% were seen once. This sample was included in a study of blood T cell repertoires in COVID-19. The study drew participants aged about 18 to 89 years from approximately 25 US areas. Which cohort a participant joined came from the clinical history participants gave. CDR1 is LNHDA and CDR2 is SQIVND in the germline V gene (reference sequence). The length of the CDR3 is 19 residues. V was pared by 4 bases and J by 0 bases, with 19 bases between.

The chain couples TRBV19 to TRBJ2-6; D may be TRBD2 (5 bases). Sequenced material: PBMCs or T cells enriched from blood (not recorded which). The receptor was derived from a woman aged 40 to 50 with acute COVID-19. The CDR3 nucleotides are TGTGCCAGTAGTAAGGGTTTGGGGAGCTCAAGCTCTGGGGCCAACGTCCTGACTTTC. It translates to CASSKGLGSSSSGANVLTF.